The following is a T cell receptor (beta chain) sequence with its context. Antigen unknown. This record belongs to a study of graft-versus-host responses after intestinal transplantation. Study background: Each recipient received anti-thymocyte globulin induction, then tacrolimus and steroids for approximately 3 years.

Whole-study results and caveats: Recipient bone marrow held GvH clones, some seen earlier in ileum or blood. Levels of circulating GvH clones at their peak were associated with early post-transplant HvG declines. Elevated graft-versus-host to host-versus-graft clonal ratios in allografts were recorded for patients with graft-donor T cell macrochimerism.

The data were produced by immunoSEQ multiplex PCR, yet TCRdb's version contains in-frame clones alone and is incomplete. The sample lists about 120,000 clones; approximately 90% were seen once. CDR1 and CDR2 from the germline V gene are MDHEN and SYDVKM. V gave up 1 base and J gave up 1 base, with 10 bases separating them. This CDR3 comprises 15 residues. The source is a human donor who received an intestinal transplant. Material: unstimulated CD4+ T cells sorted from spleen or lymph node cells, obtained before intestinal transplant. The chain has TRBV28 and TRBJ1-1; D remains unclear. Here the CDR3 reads CASSLFYRENTEAFF. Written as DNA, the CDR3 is TGTGCCAGCAGTTTATTTTATAGAGAGAACACTGAAGCTTTCTTT.